The 13 T cell receptor beta chains reported below all come from one sample, sequenced in a study of alternative splicing in chronic myeloid leukemia remission. Each library started from 1 ug total RNA with poly-A enrichment. TCRdb re-called the bulk RNA-seq reads and gives one entry per CDR3 protein, without DNA. In the table there are some 340 distinct CDR3 sequences, less than 95% of which are singletons. Source material: PBMCs. These receptors originate from a person aged 25-55 years in good health.

The CDR3 sequence: CASSLNGANTGELFF. The rearrangement uses TRBV5-1 and TRBJ2-2; TCRdb designates TRBD2, a call that cannot be tested without DNA. Germline V gene sequence: CDR1 SGHRS, CDR2 YFSETQ. The CDR3 totals 15 residues.

The chain joins TRBV5-4 to TRBJ1-1; TCRdb indicates TRBD1, and absent DNA this call remains unverified. CDR3 size: 14 residues. CDR1 is SGHNT, CDR2 YYREEE, per germline (reference sequence). The CDR3 region is CASSSMTGTTEAFF.

The genes are TRBV4-2 and TRBJ2-2; with no DNA, the TCRdb D assignment of TRBD2 cannot be verified. This CDR3 region has 15 residues. CDR1 and CDR2 (germline): LGHNA, YNFKEQ. CDR3 loop: CASSQQAGYTGELFF.

The rearrangement joins TRBV20-1 to TRBJ2-3; TCRdb returns TRBD2, unconfirmable since there is no DNA. Germline lookup yields CDR1 DFQATT and CDR2 SNEGSKA (reference sequence). This CDR3 region has 17 residues. The CDR3 reads CSASSASGREGTDTQYF.

This chain joins TRBV20/OR9-2 and TRBJ2-3; TCRdb picks TRBD1, but there is no DNA to check that call. TRBV20/OR9-2 is an ORF, and what it does is uncertain. This CDR3 is 12 amino acids long. CDR3 loop: CSESQGTDTQYF.

The chain uses TRBV9 and TRBJ1-5. There are 15 residues in the CDR3. Looked up from germline, CDR1 is SGDLS and CDR2 is YYNGEE. CDR3 in amino acids: CASSVGEQGNQPQHF.

V usage is TRBV7-2 and J usage is TRBJ2-5. Per germline, CDR1 SGHTA and CDR2 FQGNSA. This CDR3 region has 13 residues. The CDR3 reads CASSFTRSETQYF.

The genes are TRBV3-1 and TRBJ1-4. The V gene's germline CDR1 is LGHDT and CDR2 YNNKEL (reference sequence). The CDR3 runs 15 residues. The CDR3 region is CASSLSGTGNEKLFF.

This sequence joins TRBV2 and TRBJ1-4; TCRdb's D call of TRBD1 is untestable without DNA. Looked up from germline, CDR1 is SNHLY and CDR2 is FYNNEI. The CDR3 is made up of 14 amino acids. The CDR3: CASTQGPRNEKLFF.

This clonotype was observed a handful of times. The chain is built from TRBV29-1 and TRBJ1-2. The length of the CDR3 is 12 residues. Germline CDR1 SQVTM, CDR2 ANQGSEA. CDR3 region: CSVAGGNYGYTF.

The V call is TRBV23-1, the J call TRBJ1-1. TRBV23-1 is labeled an ORF, and its function is uncertain. The CDR3 runs 16 residues. The CDR3 reads CASSPIGGGENTEAFF.

In this sample, this clonotype turned up once. The rearrangement joins TRBV5-4 to TRBJ2-7; TCRdb lists TRBD2, though no DNA is available to test this call. Germline-derived CDR1 and CDR2 are SGHNT and YYREEE (reference sequence). The CDR3 consists of 12 residues. CDR3 region: CASSSGDYEQYF.

The chain uses TRBV7-2 and TRBJ2-1; TCRdb returns TRBD2, unconfirmable since there is no DNA. Germline V gene sequence: CDR1 SGHTA, CDR2 FQGNSA. The CDR3 is made up of 19 amino acids. This CDR3 reads CASSLGWGSGTGIYNEQFF.